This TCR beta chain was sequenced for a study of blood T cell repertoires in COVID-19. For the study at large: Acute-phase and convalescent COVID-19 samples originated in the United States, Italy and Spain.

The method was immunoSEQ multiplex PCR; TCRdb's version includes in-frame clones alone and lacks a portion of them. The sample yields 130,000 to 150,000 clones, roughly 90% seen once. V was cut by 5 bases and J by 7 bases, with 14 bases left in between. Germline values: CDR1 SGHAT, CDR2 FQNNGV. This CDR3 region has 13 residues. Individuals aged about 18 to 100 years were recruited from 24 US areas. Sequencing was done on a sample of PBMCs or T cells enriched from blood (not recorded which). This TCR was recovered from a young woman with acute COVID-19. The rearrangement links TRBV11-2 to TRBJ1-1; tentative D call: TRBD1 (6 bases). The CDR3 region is CASSILQGNEAFF. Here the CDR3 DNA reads TGTGCCAGCAGCATACTTCAGGGGAATGAAGCTTTCTTT.